This T cell receptor beta chain was identified during a study of tumor and adjacent non-tumor tissue in lung cancer. Trimming pared 7 bases from V and 8 bases from J, leaving 9 bases between. This CDR3 is 11 amino acids long. Germline V lookup: CDR1 MGHDK, CDR2 SYGVNS. Overall study results and limits: Shorter survival was associated with higher TCR diversity in tumors. Tumor tissue had significantly higher TCR diversity than normal lung.

This clonotype was found a few times. Its antigen is not known. A modified ARM-PCR protocol with three rounds of nested PCR amplified TCRbeta. One entry per CDR3 protein, called by TCRdb with MiXCR from the multiplex PCR reads. The sample holds 100,000 to 150,000 distinct CDR3 sequences, around three fifths seen once. RNA was extracted from bulk tissue without any cell sorting. Newly diagnosed lung cancer patients had thoracic surgery in China, August–November 2014, without prior chemotherapy. The V and J genes are TRBV25-1 and TRBJ2-1; D is unresolved. Sequencing was done on a sample of lung tumor tissue. The source is a man aged 25 to 40 with non-small cell lung cancer. As DNA, the CDR3 is TGTGCCAGCACGGCTGGCGATGAGCAGTTCTTC. Amino acid sequence: CASTAGDEQFF.